This T cell receptor (beta chain) stems from a study of graft-versus-host responses after intestinal transplantation. Overall study findings and caveats: High graft-versus-host to host-versus-graft clonal ratios were found in allografts of patients who had graft-donor T cell macrochimerism.

A remark on this clone: The antigen is not known.

Germline V CDR1 and CDR2: SQVTM, ANQGSEA. The ends lost 1 base at V and 0 bases at J; junction bases unmatched: 8. The CDR3 spans 17 residues. TCRdb's copy holds only in-frame clones and misses some; the assay was immunoSEQ multiplex PCR. This table has 100,000 to 120,000 clones, around 93% appearing once. The chain recombines TRBV29-1 with TRBJ2-7; 11 bases fit TRBD2. The sequence derives from a human donor who received an intestinal transplant. Material: unstimulated CD8+ T cells sorted from spleen or lymph node cells, obtained before intestinal transplant. CDR3 in amino acids: CSVEVLLAGAYSYEQYF. As DNA, the CDR3 is TGCAGCGTTGAAGTTTTACTAGCGGGAGCGTACTCCTACGAGCAGTACTTC.